A single sample gave rise to the 32 T cell receptor beta chains below, sequenced in a study of blood T cells in healthy people across ages. Next came a second PCR, run for about 7 to 12 cycles, which used a sample-barcoded 5' primer along with a J-beta primer mix. From the 5' RACE reads, TCRdb called clonotypes with MiXCR, one entry per CDR3 protein. The sample comprises around 1,700,000 distinct CDR3 sequences, roughly 27% of which are singletons, and over 7% rests with the top ten. The source material was blood. The source is a woman aged 30 to 39 in good health.

The chain joins TRBV6-2 or TRBV6-3 to TRBJ2-3; 8 nucleotides agree with TRBD2. Germline-derived CDR1 and CDR2 are MNHEY and SVGEGT. The ends lost 7 bases at V and 5 bases at J; junction bases unmatched: 11. The CDR3 has 15 residues. The CDR3 coding sequence is TGTGCCAGCAAAGAAGCGGGGGCCAGGGGAGATACGCAGTATTTT. Translating it yields CASKEAGARGDTQYF.

This clonotype has just a few counts. V gene TRBV12-3 or TRBV12-4 combines with J gene TRBJ2-3; perhaps TRBD1 as D (5 bases). This CDR3 has 16 amino acids. The V gene lost 4 bases and the J gene lost 2 bases, with 16 bases spanning the gap. This CDR3 is CASSSFRQSLTDTQYF. For the CDR3, the DNA is TGTGCCAGCAGTTCTTTCAGACAGAGTCTCACAGATACGCAGTATTTT.

There are a few counts of this clonotype. CDR3 region: CASSLVSGPQTGSNQPQHF. The CDR3 DNA is TGCGCCAGCAGCTTGGTTTCGGGACCCCAAACGGGAAGCAATCAGCCCCAGCATTTT. V gene TRBV5-1 combines with J gene TRBJ1-5; possibly TRBD1 for D (5 bases). The CDR3 has 19 residues. The germline gives CDR1 SGHRS, CDR2 YFSETQ. Trimming removed 0 bases from V and 1 base from J, with 20 bases in between.

This clonotype was seen once. CDR3 sequence (DNA): TGTGCCAGCAGTGGACTGTATCAAGGGGGGGAGCTGTTTTTT. Its protein product is CASSGLYQGGELFF. V usage is TRBV25-1 and J usage is TRBJ2-2; no clear D. Germline CDR1 and CDR2: MGHDK and SYGVNS. V gave up 4 bases and J gave up 8 bases, with 14 bases separating them. CDR3 length equals 14 residues.

The V and J genes are TRBV27 and TRBJ2-7; D could derive from TRBD1 or TRBD2 (5 bases each). Germline-derived CDR1 and CDR2 are MNHEY and SMNVEV (reference sequence). The V and J ends lost 5 bases and 2 bases respectively, with 13 bases between them. The CDR3 sequence is 14 residues long. CDR3 DNA sequence: TGTGCCAGCAGTCTAAAGGGACGAACCTACGAGCAGTACTTC. Translated, it gives CASSLKGRTYEQYF.

In the case of this clonotype: With a much larger clone just one base away, this may be a read error. The V and J genes are TRBV29-1 and TRBJ1-1; 8 nucleotides line up with TRBD1. The germline gives CDR1 SQVTM, CDR2 ANQGSEA. This CDR3 has 14 amino acids. CDR3 nucleotides: TGCAGCGCTGAAGATGACAGGGGAAGGACTGAAGCTTTCTTT. It specifies CSAEDDRGRTEAFF.

This rearrangement joins TRBV20-1 to TRBJ2-1; 10 positions agree with TRBD2. The CDR3 is 14 amino acids. V was pared by 1 base and J by 10 bases, with 7 bases of the junction left unmatched. Germline CDR1 reads DFQATT; CDR2 reads SNEGSKA (reference sequence). The CDR3 DNA is TGCAGTGCTAGAGTGGGCGCTAGCGGGAGAGAGCAGTTCTTC. Translating gives CSARVGASGREQFF.

This clonotype was seen many times. V usage is TRBV20-1 and J usage is TRBJ2-5, with a tentative D call TRBD2 (6 bases). Per the germline V gene, CDR1 is DFQATT and CDR2 is SNEGSKA (reference sequence). Trimming removed 0 bases at V and 3 bases at J, with 14 bases between. This CDR3 spans 15 amino acids. The CDR3 nucleotides are TGCAGTGCTAGAGAGTGGGGCAGGGAGGAAGAGACCCAGTACTTC. Translation gives CSAREWGREEETQYF.

The gene calls are TRBV29-1 and TRBJ1-4; tentative D call: TRBD1 (6 bases). Trimming removed 7 bases at V and 5 bases at J, with 20 bases between. This CDR3 comprises 15 residues. Per the germline V gene, CDR1 is SQVTM and CDR2 is ANQGSEA. The DNA of the CDR3 is TGCAGCGCCCGGAGCGGAGGGGGTATGAATGAAAAACTGTTTTTT. It encodes CSARSGGGMNEKLFF.

Remarks on this clonotype: This may come from a read error, since a much larger clone is one base off. The chain couples TRBV20-1 to TRBJ2-1; TRBD2 agrees at 10 bases. The CDR3 consists of 15 residues. Germline CDR1 is DFQATT and CDR2 is SNEGSKA (reference sequence). The CDR3 loop reads CSAPSGGAELNGQFF. DNA for the CDR3: TGCAGTGCCCCAAGCGGGGGGGCCGAATTAAATGGGCAGTTCTTC.

Only a few counts were recorded for this clonotype. The chain joins TRBV6-6 to TRBJ2-1; D gene unclear. The CDR3 has 16 residues. Looked up from germline, CDR1 is MNHNY and CDR2 is SVGAGI (reference sequence). Trimming removed 0 bases at V and 4 bases at J, with 13 bases between. In DNA form, the CDR3 reads TGTGCCAGCAGTTACTCTAGGAACGGCTTTTACAATGAGCAGTTCTTC. Its translation: CASSYSRNGFYNEQFF.

This clonotype showed up just a few times. The chain is built from TRBV20-1 and TRBJ1-2; no definite D call. The CDR3 consists of 13 residues. Germline CDR1 is DFQATT and CDR2 is SNEGSKA (reference sequence). Trimming left V 0 bases short and J 2 bases short, with 7 bases between. The CDR3 loop reads CSARDKTNYGYTF. CDR3 coding DNA: TGCAGTGCTAGAGATAAGACAAACTATGGCTACACCTTC.

This clonotype has ten or more counts. The V and J genes are TRBV29-1 and TRBJ2-4; D is ambiguous. V was shortened by 4 bases and J by 0 bases, with 7 bases between the two germline ends. From germline, CDR1 is SQVTM and CDR2 ANQGSEA. This CDR3 is built from 13 residues. This CDR3 reads CSVVGLAKNIQYF. The CDR3 DNA reads TGCAGCGTTGTAGGGTTAGCCAAAAACATTCAGTACTTC.

This chain joins TRBV6-6 and TRBJ2-2; TRBD2 matches at 9 bases. The V gene's germline CDR1 is MNHNY and CDR2 SVGAGI (reference sequence). V lost 7 bases to trimming and J lost 2 bases; unmatched junction nucleotides: 8. This CDR3 spans 16 amino acids. This CDR3 reads CASISGTSYNTGELFF. DNA of the CDR3: TGTGCCAGCATTTCAGGGACTAGCTATAACACCGGGGAGCTGTTTTTT.

This clonotype was seen a few times. V is TRBV29-1 and J is TRBJ1-1; D remains ambiguous. Trimming pared 7 bases from V and 0 bases from J, leaving 24 bases between. Germline CDR1 is SQVTM and CDR2 is ANQGSEA. The CDR3 totals 17 residues. Here the CDR3 reads CSGRDRWVSEMNTEAFF. In DNA, the CDR3 is TGCAGCGGCCGGGATCGTTGGGTCTCGGAGATGAACACTGAAGCTTTCTTT.

This clonotype was observed at least ten times. The chain employs TRBV7-6 and TRBJ2-1; D possibly uses TRBD1 or TRBD2 (5 bases each). This CDR3 spans 14 amino acids. The germline V and J ends were trimmed by 1 base and 4 bases, with 8 bases remaining between them. CDR1 and CDR2 from the germline V gene are SGHVS and FNYEAQ. CDR3 nucleotides: TGTGCCAGCAGCTTAGAGGGACCTTACAATGAGCAGTTCTTC. Its translation is CASSLEGPYNEQFF.

The V call is TRBV11-2, the J call TRBJ2-4, with 10 bases identical to TRBD1. CDR1 SGHAT and CDR2 FQNNGV come from the germline V gene. The CDR3 runs to 15 residues. The ends lost 5 bases at V and 7 bases at J; junction bases unmatched: 8. The CDR3, as DNA: TGTGCCAGCAGCCGTAGTGGACAGGGGGAGAACATTCAGTACTTC. Its translation is CASSRSGQGENIQYF.

This clonotype has a handful of counts. The rearrangement uses TRBV7-6 and TRBJ2-7; 7 bases are shared with TRBD1. Losses at the gene ends were 3 bases for V and 3 bases for J; bases not matched to a gene: 8. The CDR3 length is 15 residues. Germline V gene sequence: CDR1 SGHVS, CDR2 FNYEAQ. CDR3 amino acids: CASSLRGQINYEQYF. Here the CDR3 DNA reads TGTGCCAGCAGCTTGAGGGGACAGATCAACTACGAGCAGTACTTC.

In its sample, this clonotype was seen a few times. The chain carries TRBV7-2 and TRBJ2-1; 15 bases agree with TRBD2. Germline CDR1 SGHTA, CDR2 FQGNSA. The junction had 10 bases not matched to a gene; V was cut back by 5 bases and J by 8 bases. CDR3 length equals 17 residues. The CDR3 here is CASSPPGLAGGGDEQFF. The CDR3 DNA follows: TGTGCCAGCAGCCCTCCCGGACTAGCGGGGGGGGGCGATGAGCAGTTCTTC. The full variable domain, its missing parts supplied by reference TRBV7-2 and TRBJ2-1, is GAGVSQSPSNKVTEKGKDVELRCDPISGHTALYWYRQSLGQGLEFLIYFQGNSAPDKSGLPSDRFSAERTGGSVSTLTIQRTQQEDSAVYLCASSPPGLAGGGDEQFFGPGTRLTVL.

The V call is TRBV27, the J call TRBJ2-1, with 13 positions matching TRBD2. This CDR3 is 14 amino acids long. Germline CDR1 MNHEY, CDR2 SMNVEV (reference sequence). Trimming took 5 bases from V and 8 from J; bases not matched to a gene: 3. DNA of the CDR3: TGTGCCAGCAGTGGGACTAGCGGGACTTATGAGCAGTTCTTC. It codes for CASSGTSGTYEQFF.

With regard to this clonotype: A much larger clone lies one base from this, so it may be a read error. The V call is TRBV5-6, the J call TRBJ2-7; D perhaps matches TRBD2 (5 bases). Germline loops: CDR1 SGHDT, CDR2 YYEEEE. This CDR3 region has 14 residues. The CDR3 DNA is TGTGCCAGCAGCTTCGGCGGGTTTTCCTACGAGCGGTACTTC. This gives the protein CASSFGGFSYERYF.

The J gene is TRBJ2-7, the V gene TRBV21-1; no check of the table's D call, TRBD1, against the DNA was made. TRBV21-1 is a pseudogene locus. The CDR3 totals 15 residues. The CDR3 sequence: CASSMARPGYYEQYF. The CDR3 bases are TGTGCCAGCAGCATGGCACGGCCGGGATACTACGAGCAGTACTTC.

The chain carries TRBV10-2 and TRBJ2-5; TRBD2 agrees at 8 bases. Trimming at V came to 6 bases and at J to 4 bases, leaving 10 bases not matched to a gene. CDR3 length: 15 amino acids. The V gene's germline CDR1 is WSHSY and CDR2 SAAADI. The DNA of the CDR3 is TGCGCCAGCAGCGAAACGGGACTAGGAGGAGAGACCCAGTACTTC. This gives the protein CASSETGLGGETQYF.

The table lists this clonotype with many counts. The rearrangement joins TRBV5-1 to TRBJ2-7; 7 nucleotides line up with TRBD2. V lost 2 bases, J lost 5 bases, and 10 bases stayed unmatched. Germline-derived CDR1 and CDR2 are SGHRS and YFSETQ. The CDR3 has 15 amino acids. As DNA, the CDR3 is TGCGCCAGCAGCTTCCAGGGAGGGCCCCTCCACGAGCAGTACTTC. It translates to CASSFQGGPLHEQYF.

V and J are TRBV6-1 and TRBJ2-4, with 10 nucleotides matching TRBD2. Germline loops: CDR1 MNHNS, CDR2 SASEGT. The CDR3 extends over 17 amino acids. The junction had 5 bases not matched to a gene; V was cut back by 2 bases and J by 1 base. The CDR3 DNA reads as TGTGCCAGCAGTGAACTAGCGGGAGTGGGGGCCAAAAACATTCAGTACTTC. It encodes CASSELAGVGAKNIQYF.

This clonotype was detected only a few times. This may be a read error, as it is one base from a much larger clone. This chain uses TRBV6-6 with TRBJ1-4; the D gene is possibly TRBD1 (5 bases). The CDR3 has 14 amino acids. CDR1 MNHNY and CDR2 SVGAGI come from the germline V gene (reference sequence). CDR3 in DNA: TGTGCCAGCAGTTACTCGGGGACTAATGAAAAACGGTTTTTT. As protein: CASSYSGTNEKRFF.

The chain has TRBV12-3 or TRBV12-4 and TRBJ1-2; no clear D gene. The CDR3 has 13 residues. With 5 bases removed from V and 3 bases from J, the gap between germline ends came to 10 bases. CDR3 sequence reads: CASSTGSHYGYTF. The CDR3 nucleotides are TGTGCCAGCAGTACCGGTTCCCACTATGGCTACACCTTC.

This clonotype was counted many times. This rearrangement joins TRBV14 to TRBJ2-3; tentatively, D is TRBD2 (6 bases). V was trimmed by 3 bases and J by 4 bases, leaving 14 bases between them. Germline CDR1 is SGHDN and CDR2 is FVKESK. The CDR3 consists of 15 residues. CDR3 region: CASSQTSSLADTQYF. The CDR3 DNA reads as TGTGCCAGCAGCCAGACTAGTAGTCTTGCAGATACGCAGTATTTT.

In this sample, this clonotype turned up a few times. The chain uses TRBV25-1 and TRBJ2-7, with a possible D match to TRBD1 (5 bases). The V and J ends lost 4 bases and 3 bases respectively, with 13 bases between them. CDR1 MGHDK and CDR2 SYGVNS come from the germline V gene. The CDR3 is 14 amino acids. CDR3 loop: CASSGQRTIYEQYF. The CDR3 DNA reads as TGTGCCAGCAGTGGACAACGGACAATCTACGAGCAGTACTTC.

This clonotype was counted at least ten times. The rearrangement links TRBV12-3 or TRBV12-4 to TRBJ2-7, with TRBD2 as a possible D gene (5 bases). The CDR3 covers 17 residues. Trimming removed 5 bases from V and 0 bases from J, with 20 bases in between. Written as DNA, the CDR3 is TGTGCCAGCAGTCCCGAAGGTCGGGGTACTAGCTCCTACGAGCAGTACTTC. Protein: CASSPEGRGTSSYEQYF.

CDR3 residues: CASSDRDRGLKGGYTF. CDR3 sequence (DNA): TGTGCCAGCAGTGACCGGGACAGGGGTCTTAAAGGCGGCTACACCTTC. The chain recombines TRBV6-1 with TRBJ1-2; 10 bases agree with TRBD1. The length of the CDR3 is 16 residues. Germline V gene data show CDR1 as MNHNS and CDR2 as SASEGT. V shed 3 bases and J 8 bases; nucleotides not matched to a gene: 12.

The chain recombines TRBV6-5 with TRBJ2-3; D may be TRBD2 (6 bases). This CDR3 is 16 amino acids long. The V end was cut by 4 bases, the J end by 1 base, with 15 bases between. Germline CDR1 reads MNHEY; CDR2 reads SVGAGI. CDR3: CASSSDGRDGTDTQYF. Here the CDR3 DNA reads TGTGCCAGCAGTTCCGACGGGCGGGACGGCACAGATACGCAGTATTTT.